This T cell receptor beta chain originates from a study of shared clonotypes between healthy human individuals. Study summary: A few men and a couple of women, aged 18 to 49, were donors.

Study-wide points: Larger richness was generally estimated for naive than memory subsets. Clonotypes not shared had lower generation probabilities than those common to all four donors.

Some clones are missing from TCRdb's copy, which holds only in-frame ones; the method was immunoSEQ multiplex PCR. The profile covers about 680,000 clones, with about 90% appearing a single time and about a quarter taken by the ten largest. This CDR3 has 17 amino acids. Germline V gene sequence: CDR1 MDHEN, CDR2 SYDVKM. The ends lost 3 bases at V and 6 bases at J; junction bases unmatched: 14. CD45RO-negative CD8 cells positively selected for CCR7 made up the naive population, which excluded terminally differentiated effector memory CD45RA+ cells. Regarding this clone: Its antigen is undetermined.

This chain links TRBV28 with TRBJ1-1, with TRBD1 matching 9 bases. The source material was naive CD8+ T cells sorted from blood. The clonotype comes from a man aged 25 to 40 in good health. This chain's CDR3 is CASSFPLQGARVSEAFF. The CDR3 region has the DNA TGTGCCAGCAGTTTCCCATTACAGGGGGCGAGGGTCTCTGAAGCTTTCTTT.